This T cell receptor (beta chain) was found in a study of T cell responses to AZD1222 COVID-19 vaccine. General observations from the study: White British ancestry dominated among donors, who included more females, and clonal diversity was possibly underestimated. Just 5 to 7 AZD1222 recipients tested seropositive at baseline.

The method was immunoSEQ multiplex PCR; TCRdb's version includes in-frame clones alone and lacks a portion of them. The sample lists about 110,000 clones; 85% to 95% were seen once. About this clone itself: Its antigen is as yet unknown.

Sequenced material: peripheral blood, taken 28 days after the second AZD1222 dose. This TCR was sampled from an adult who received the AZD1222 COVID-19 vaccine.

The CDR3, as DNA: TGCGCCAGCAGCCAAGTGGGACAAGTGGGGAAGACTAACTATGGCTACACCTTC. Translating gives CASSQVGQVGKTNYGYTF. The chain joins TRBV4-1 to TRBJ1-2, with a weak D call TRBD1 (6 bases). V lost 1 base and J 0 bases, leaving 18 bases between the germline ends. Germline-derived CDR1 and CDR2 are MGHRA and YSYEKL. The CDR3 runs 18 residues.